The rows below give T cell receptor beta chains drawn from one sample of a study of shared clonotypes between healthy human individuals. The method was immunoSEQ multiplex PCR; TCRdb's version includes in-frame clones alone and lacks a portion of them. The data show roughly 640,000 clones, approximately 79% seen once. Sample: memory CD4+ T cells sorted from blood. Receptors originate from a woman aged 25 to 39 in good health. Both conserved end residues are part of each CDR3. Fields, in order: CDR3 length, J gene, D gene, clone size, V gene, CDR3 DNA, CDR3 protein. D genes are given only for firm matches. Size is stated for part of the rows, as once, few or many counts, or as a class when the clone is expanded.

cdr3_length: 14
j_call: TRBJ1-2
d_call: TRBD1
clone_size: NA
v_call: TRBV27
cdr3_nt: TGTGCCAGCAGTTTATCGGCAGGGGGCTCTGGCTACACCTTC
cdr3_aa: CASSLSAGGSGYTF

cdr3_length: 18
j_call: TRBJ2-6
d_call: NA
clone_size: NA
v_call: TRBV28
cdr3_nt: TGTGCCAGCAGTTTTCCCCCGACCCCAGGGACTGGGGCCAACGTCCTGACTTTC
cdr3_aa: CASSFPPTPGTGANVLTF

cdr3_length: 13
j_call: TRBJ2-1
d_call: NA
clone_size: few
v_call: TRBV19
cdr3_nt: TGTGCCAGTACCCAAGGGGTAGGAGGTGAGCAGTTCTTC
cdr3_aa: CASTQGVGGEQFF

cdr3_length: 12
j_call: TRBJ1-2
d_call: NA
clone_size: NA
v_call: TRBV28
cdr3_nt: TGTGCCAGCAGTTTGAGTAACTATGGCTACACCTTC
cdr3_aa: CASSLSNYGYTF

cdr3_length: 15
j_call: TRBJ2-7
d_call: NA
clone_size: NA
v_call: TRBV4-1
cdr3_nt: TGCGCCAGCAGCCGAAACAACAGGGAACGGTACGAGCAGTACTTC
cdr3_aa: CASSRNNRERYEQYF

cdr3_length: 13
j_call: TRBJ1-5
d_call: NA
clone_size: many
v_call: TRBV28
cdr3_nt: TGTGCCAGCAGTACCGGGACACTTCAGCCCCAGCATTTT
cdr3_aa: CASSTGTLQPQHF

cdr3_length: 15
j_call: TRBJ2-1
d_call: TRBD2
clone_size: NA
v_call: TRBV7-6
cdr3_nt: TGTGCCAGCAGCCTTAGCGGGGTCTCCTACAATGAGCAGTTCTTC
cdr3_aa: CASSLSGVSYNEQFF

cdr3_length: 14
j_call: TRBJ2-1
d_call: NA
clone_size: NA
v_call: TRBV29-1
cdr3_nt: TGCAGCGTTCGGAGACCTAGCTCCTACAATGAGCAGTTCTTC
cdr3_aa: CSVRRPSSYNEQFF

cdr3_length: 14
j_call: TRBJ2-7
d_call: NA
clone_size: NA
v_call: TRBV19
cdr3_nt: TGTGCCAGTAGTATCGTGGGGATTCACTACGAGCAGTACTTC
cdr3_aa: CASSIVGIHYEQYF

cdr3_length: 15
j_call: TRBJ1-2
d_call: NA
clone_size: NA
v_call: TRBV5-4
cdr3_nt: TGTGCCAGCAGCCCGGGGGTCATAGACGAGGGTGGCTACACCTTC
cdr3_aa: CASSPGVIDEGGYTF

cdr3_length: 14
j_call: TRBJ1-1
d_call: TRBD1
clone_size: NA
v_call: TRBV28
cdr3_nt: TGTGCCAGCAGTAACGGACAGGGATATACTGAAGCTTTCTTT
cdr3_aa: CASSNGQGYTEAFF

cdr3_length: 17
j_call: TRBJ2-1
d_call: TRBD2
clone_size: NA
v_call: TRBV7-9
cdr3_nt: TGTGCCAGCAGCTTAGCCGGGTCTAGCGGGAGTTTCAATGAGCAGTTCTTC
cdr3_aa: CASSLAGSSGSFNEQFF

cdr3_length: 13
j_call: TRBJ2-1
d_call: NA
clone_size: NA
v_call: TRBV5-1
cdr3_nt: TGCGCCAGCAGCCCCGACAGTCCCCAGGGGCAGTTCTTC
cdr3_aa: CASSPDSPQGQFF

cdr3_length: 13
j_call: TRBJ1-2
d_call: NA
clone_size: NA
v_call: TRBV5-4
cdr3_nt: TGTGCCAGCAGCTTTGACCTGGGGAGAGGCTACACCTTC
cdr3_aa: CASSFDLGRGYTF

cdr3_length: 16
j_call: TRBJ2-1
d_call: TRBD2
clone_size: NA
v_call: TRBV28
cdr3_nt: TGTGCCAGCAGTTCTCGGCTAGCGGGCTCCTACAATGAGCAGTTCTTC
cdr3_aa: CASSSRLAGSYNEQFF

cdr3_length: 11
j_call: TRBJ2-7
d_call: NA
clone_size: once
v_call: TRBV6-5
cdr3_nt: TGTGCCAGCAGTCGTTCAGACGAGCAGTACTTC
cdr3_aa: CASSRSDEQYF

cdr3_length: 13
j_call: TRBJ2-3
d_call: NA
clone_size: NA
v_call: TRBV19
cdr3_nt: TGTGCCAGTAACAGCGGGAGCACAGATACGCAGTATTTT
cdr3_aa: CASNSGSTDTQYF

cdr3_length: 16
j_call: TRBJ2-7
d_call: TRBD1
clone_size: NA
v_call: TRBV15
cdr3_nt: TGTGCCACCAGCAGAGATTCGCGGGACAGGGACTACGAGCAGTACTTC
cdr3_aa: CATSRDSRDRDYEQYF

cdr3_length: 15
j_call: TRBJ1-2
d_call: TRBD1
clone_size: NA
v_call: TRBV7-8
cdr3_nt: TGTGCCAGCAGCCTCCGGAGGACAGGGGGCGATGGCTACACCTTC
cdr3_aa: CASSLRRTGGDGYTF

cdr3_length: 14
j_call: TRBJ2-7
d_call: NA
clone_size: NA
v_call: TRBV6-5
cdr3_nt: TGTGCCAGCAGAGACGCTACGCGGGGCTACGAGCAGTACTTC
cdr3_aa: CASRDATRGYEQYF

cdr3_length: 15
j_call: TRBJ2-5
d_call: NA
clone_size: NA
v_call: TRBV7-6
cdr3_nt: TGTGCCAGCAGCTTCTATCGGCGGAACCAAGAGACCCAGTACTTC
cdr3_aa: CASSFYRRNQETQYF

cdr3_length: 13
j_call: TRBJ1-4
d_call: NA
clone_size: NA
v_call: TRBV5-1
cdr3_nt: TGCGCCAGCAGCAGGGGGGCGCGGGAAAAACTGTTTTTT
cdr3_aa: CASSRGAREKLFF